Here is one T cell receptor beta chain with its context. Unique molecular identifiers were used to barcode this TCRbeta library. TCRdb recomputed calls from the PCR reads with MiXCR, one row per CDR3 protein. The top ten clones hold approximately 5% of a sample with 700,000 to 850,000 distinct CDR3 sequences, 16% of them seen once. This entry comes from a study of T-cell reconstitution after alpha-beta-depleted transplantation in children. The clonotype originates from a male patient younger than 18 who had a stem cell transplant for acute lymphoblastic leukemia, so the T cells may come from the graft donor. The starting material was PBMCs, mostly from graft donor cells, obtained 360 days after TCRalphabeta/CD19-depleted stem cell transplant.

The CDR3 loop reads CASSLLYTIYF. The CDR3 nucleotides are TGTGCCAGCAGTTTACTCTACACCATATATTTT. The chain recombines TRBV12-3 or TRBV12-4 with TRBJ1-3; no clear D. V gave up 2 bases and J gave up 8 bases, with 4 bases separating them. The CDR3 covers 11 residues.